What follows are 32 T cell receptor beta chains derived from one specimen sequenced in a study of blood T cell repertoires in COVID-19. Generated by immunoSEQ multiplex PCR, the TCRdb table keeps only in-frame clones and is missing some. The profile shows 150,000 or so clones, around 89% of them singletons. Sequencing was carried out using peripheral blood. These receptors all come from a man in his sixties with COVID-19, enrolled during active disease.

CDR3 nucleotide sequence: TGTGCCAGCAGCCCAAGACAGGGGGGCACTGAAGCTTTCTTT. Translating it yields CASSPRQGGTEAFF. The chain joins TRBV9 to TRBJ1-1; 9 nucleotides match TRBD1. Losses at the gene ends were 4 bases for V and 4 bases for J; bases not matched to a gene: 5. The CDR3 covers 14 residues. Germline loops: CDR1 SGDLS, CDR2 YYNGEE.

The chain's CDR3 is CAWKRQGVAEAFF. The CDR3 region has the DNA TGTGCCTGGAAACGACAGGGAGTCGCTGAAGCTTTCTTT. The chain has TRBV30 and TRBJ1-1, with TRBD1 identical over 7 bases. V shed 4 bases and J 6 bases; nucleotides not matched to a gene: 8. CDR3 size: 13 residues. CDR1 GTSNPN and CDR2 SVGIG come from the germline V gene (reference sequence).

The rearrangement links TRBV19 to TRBJ1-3; 7 bases are a match to TRBD1. Germline assignment: CDR1 LNHDA and CDR2 SQIVND (reference sequence). The V and J ends lost 7 bases and 2 bases, in that order; junction bases with no gene match: 2. This CDR3 region has 13 residues. The CDR3 DNA reads TGTGCCAGTACTGGGACAGCTGGAAACACCATATATTTT. The encoded protein is CASTGTAGNTIYF.

This chain connects TRBV18 to TRBJ2-7; 10 nucleotides match TRBD2. V gave up 3 bases and J gave up 2 bases; unmatched junction bases: 4. Germline V gene lookup returns CDR1 KGHSH and CDR2 LQKENI. The CDR3 is 15 residues long. CDR3 in DNA: TGTGCCAGCTCACCTGAGCGGGGGGGCCCCTACGAGCAGTACTTC. It encodes CASSPERGGPYEQYF.

V usage is TRBV6-2 or TRBV6-3 and J usage is TRBJ2-5; no clear D. There are 13 residues in the CDR3. In germline, CDR1 is MNHEY, CDR2 SVGEGT. V was pared by 3 bases and J by 4 bases, with 9 bases between. The CDR3 sequence is CASSYGPGETQYF. The CDR3 DNA reads as TGTGCCAGCAGTTATGGGCCCGGAGAGACCCAGTACTTC.

The chain links TRBV2 to TRBJ1-4; TRBD1 matches 7 bases. The CDR3 has 12 amino acids. CDR1 and CDR2 from the germline V gene are SNHLY and FYNNEI. The junction had 4 bases not matched to a gene; V was cut back by 8 bases and J by 7 bases. CDR3 DNA sequence: TGTGCCAGCTTTCGGACAGGTGAAAAACTGTTTTTT. This gives the protein CASFRTGEKLFF.

V gene TRBV12-3 or TRBV12-4 combines with J gene TRBJ1-1; TRBD1 is a possible D gene (5 bases). This CDR3 region has 13 residues. The germline V and J ends were trimmed by 0 bases and 7 bases, with 9 bases remaining between them. The CDR3 is CASSLAGRVEAFF. CDR3 in DNA: TGTGCCAGCAGTTTAGCGGGGCGAGTTGAAGCTTTCTTT.

The chain joins TRBV7-2 to TRBJ2-7, with 8 bases matching TRBD1. The ends lost 3 bases at V and 2 bases at J; junction bases unmatched: 3. The CDR3 is 14 residues long. Germline values: CDR1 SGHTA, CDR2 FQGNSA. CDR3 loop: CASSFGTGPYEQYF. In DNA form, the CDR3 reads TGTGCCAGCAGCTTCGGGACAGGACCCTACGAGCAGTACTTC.

The chain recombines TRBV30 with TRBJ1-5, with TRBD1 as a possible D gene (5 bases). Germline V gene data show CDR1 as GTSNPN and CDR2 as SVGIG (reference sequence). Trimming removed 0 bases from V and 4 bases from J, with 16 bases in between. The CDR3 is made up of 16 amino acids. The chain's CDR3 is CAWSVRGSMRNQPQHF. CDR3 coding DNA: TGTGCCTGGAGTGTACGGGGGTCGATGAGAAATCAGCCCCAGCATTTT. The whole variable domain, filled in from reference TRBV30 and TRBJ1-5, reads SQTIHQWPATLVQPVGSPLSLECTVEGTSNPNLYWYRQAAGRGLQLLFYSVGIGQISSEVPQNLSASRPQDRQFILSSKKLLLSDSGFYLCAWSVRGSMRNQPQHFGDGTRLSIL.

V gene TRBV11-2 combines with J gene TRBJ2-1; TRBD2 matches at 8 bases. Germline loops: CDR1 SGHAT, CDR2 FQNNGV. CDR3 length: 15 residues. With 5 bases clipped from V and 7 bases from J, the junction kept 10 bases outside the gene matches. The DNA for the CDR3 is TGTGCCAGCAGCCCCCATCGGAGCGGGGGAAATGAGCAGTTCTTC. Its protein is CASSPHRSGGNEQFF.

Turning to this clone: No DNA is shown, since the ends of the CDR3 on it are uncertain; the CDR3 is the one TCRdb lists. This chain links TRBV21-1 with TRBJ1-2; the table gives TRBD1 as D, unverified against the DNA. TRBV21-1 is a documented pseudogene. The CDR3 is 15 amino acids long, termini counted. CDR3: CASSNVGQGNYGYTF.

Concerning this clone itself: A junction end diverges from the germline sequence, so it may reflect a read error. The J gene is TRBJ2-3, the V gene TRBV7-7, with 7 bases matching TRBD2. Germline CDR1 SSHAT, CDR2 FNYEAQ (reference sequence). The CDR3 has 16 residues. The CDR3 sequence is CASSLRLGGGTDTQYF. DNA for the CDR3: TGTGCTAGCAGCTTAAGGTTGGGCGGGGGTACAGATACGCAGTATTTT.

This sequence joins TRBV28 and TRBJ1-2; 9 nucleotides match TRBD1. Germline-derived CDR1 and CDR2 are MDHEN and SYDVKM. The CDR3 has 14 amino acids. Unmatched junction bases numbered 3, after V lost 3 bases and J lost 4 bases. The CDR3 coding sequence is TGTGCCAGCAGTTTGGCGGGACAGGGCTATGGCTACACCTTC. Translated: CASSLAGQGYGYTF.

The V and J genes are TRBV5-6 and TRBJ1-6; 8 nucleotides match TRBD1. The J segment lost 10 bases and the V segment lost 0 bases, leaving 6 bases of the junction unmatched. The CDR3 contains 15 residues. CDR1 and CDR2 (germline): SGHDT, YYEEEE. The CDR3 nucleotides read TGTGCCAGCAGCTTGGGGGACAGGCTCGAATCACCCCTCCACTTT. Translation: CASSLGDRLESPLHF.

The chain carries TRBV20-1 and TRBJ1-2; TRBD1 agrees at 8 bases. The length of the CDR3 is 11 residues. Germline V CDR1 and CDR2: DFQATT, SNEGSKA (reference sequence). The junction had 7 bases not matched to a gene; V was cut back by 8 bases and J by 8 bases. The CDR3 coding sequence is TGCAGTACCGGACAGGGAGCAGGCTACACCTTC. Its protein is CSTGQGAGYTF.

The chain employs TRBV24-1 and TRBJ2-3; 12 bases map to TRBD1. Unmatched junction bases numbered 5, after V lost 4 bases and J lost 4 bases. Germline CDR1 KGHDR, CDR2 SFDVKD. The CDR3 runs 16 residues. CDR3 DNA sequence: TGTGCCACCAGTGAATCCGGGACAGGGGGCGCAGATACGCAGTATTTT. Amino acid sequence: CATSESGTGGADTQYF.

The rearrangement links TRBV24-1 to TRBJ1-5; TRBD1 is a possible D gene (6 bases). CDR1 is KGHDR, CDR2 SFDVKD, per germline. The V and J ends lost 8 bases and 4 bases respectively, with 23 bases between them. The CDR3 length is 17 residues. The CDR3 is CATIPPGLGQTNQPQHF. CDR3 DNA: TGTGCCACCATTCCTCCCGGGTTAGGACAGACTAATCAGCCCCAGCATTTT.

The chain uses TRBV25-1 and TRBJ1-4; D uncertain. Trimming shortened V by 3 bases and J by 0 bases, and 17 bases separated the two germline ends. The CDR3 has 18 residues. Germline V gene data show CDR1 as MGHDK and CDR2 as SYGVNS. The CDR3 region is CASSDEYETIATNEKLFF. The CDR3 DNA follows: TGTGCCAGCAGTGACGAGTATGAGACAATTGCAACTAATGAAAAACTGTTTTTT.

The chain employs TRBV5-1 and TRBJ2-3; 7 bases agree with TRBD1. Per the germline V gene, CDR1 is SGHRS and CDR2 is YFSETQ. The CDR3 has 15 amino acids. Trimming removed 4 bases from V and 4 bases from J; junction bases left unmatched: 9. The CDR3: CASSPQTGLADTQYF. CDR3 nucleotides: TGCGCCAGCAGCCCGCAGACAGGGTTGGCAGATACGCAGTATTTT. Together with reference TRBV5-1 and TRBJ2-3, the CDR3 gives the full variable domain: KAGVTQTPRYLIKTRGQQVTLSCSPISGHRSVSWYQQTPGQGLQFLFEYFSETQRNKGNFPGRFSGRQFSNSRSEMNVSTLELGDSALYLCASSPQTGLADTQYFGPGTRLTVL.

V and J are TRBV5-1 and TRBJ1-2; D not resolved. The CDR3 has 13 residues. Trimming left V 0 bases short and J 6 bases short, with 9 bases between. The germline V gene encodes CDR1 SGHRS and CDR2 YFSETQ. CDR3 in DNA: TGCGCCAGCAGCTTGGCCACCGGTGATGGCTACACCTTC. It translates to CASSLATGDGYTF.

With respect to this clone: This sample includes further DNA sequences coding for the same CDR3. The chain couples TRBV30 to TRBJ1-2, with unresolved D. The V gene's germline CDR1 is GTSNPN and CDR2 SVGIG (reference sequence). The CDR3 sequence is 12 residues long. With 0 bases removed from V and 5 bases from J, the gap between germline ends came to 7 bases. CDR3 amino acids: CAWSVLDYGYTF. The CDR3 bases are TGTGCCTGGAGTGTACTTGATTATGGCTACACCTTC.

CDR3 sequence (DNA): TGTGCCAGCAGTCGCCCGGGTAAGGAGACCCAGTACTTC. It codes for CASSRPGKETQYF. V and J are TRBV6-2 or TRBV6-3 and TRBJ2-5, with no clear D. Germline CDR1 is MNHEY and CDR2 is SVGEGT. The CDR3 length is 13 residues. Deletions cut 5 bases from V and 5 bases from J, with 12 bases between.

The chain joins TRBV18 to TRBJ1-1; D perhaps matches TRBD1 (6 bases). V shed 2 bases and J shed 5 bases, with 12 bases lying between them. The CDR3 extends over 14 amino acids. The germline V gene has CDR1 KGHSH and CDR2 LQKENI. CDR3 sequence: CASSPTNQGTEAFF. DNA for the CDR3: TGTGCCAGCTCACCAACGAATCAGGGGACTGAAGCTTTCTTT.

J is TRBJ1-6 and V is TRBV10-3; D not certain. Germline V lookup: CDR1 ENHRY, CDR2 SYGVKD. The CDR3 sequence is 15 residues long. Trimming removed 2 bases from V and 4 bases from J, with 9 bases in between. The CDR3 coding sequence is TGTGCCATCAGTGAGCTGCCAGTTTATAATTCACCCCTCCACTTT. Amino acid sequence: CAISELPVYNSPLHF.

The gene calls are TRBV6-4 and TRBJ1-6; no clear D gene. The germline CDR1 and CDR2 sequences are MRHNA and SNTAGT. Deletions cut 4 bases from V and 0 bases from J, with 13 bases between. This CDR3 has 17 amino acids. This CDR3 is CASSVPWRDSYNSPLHF. CDR3 sequence (DNA): TGTGCCAGCAGTGTCCCCTGGAGGGACTCCTATAATTCACCCCTCCACTTT.

The chain is built from TRBV19 and TRBJ2-7, with D possibly being TRBD1 (6 bases). Trimming took off 5 bases at V and 7 bases at J, with 27 bases between the two ends. Germline lookup yields CDR1 LNHDA and CDR2 SQIVND (reference sequence). This CDR3 is built from 17 residues. The CDR3 is CASSPDSTGHSTGEQYF. The CDR3 DNA is TGTGCCAGTAGTCCGGACTCTACAGGGCACAGTACGGGGGAGCAGTACTTC.

The rearrangement uses TRBV14 and TRBJ1-6; 10 bases align to TRBD1. The length of the CDR3 is 16 residues. V lost 1 base, J lost 9 bases, and 6 bases stayed unmatched. The germline CDR1 and CDR2 sequences are SGHDN and FVKESK. The CDR3 DNA reads TGTGCCAGCAGCCAAGGGGGTCGGGACAGGGGTTCACCCCTCCACTTT. Translating gives CASSQGGRDRGSPLHF.

This clone was observed once. The rearrangement links TRBV28 to TRBJ2-7, with 7 positions matching TRBD1. V was pared by 5 bases and J by 3 bases, with 7 bases of the junction left unmatched. The CDR3 length is 14 residues. Looked up from germline, CDR1 is MDHEN and CDR2 is SYDVKM. In nucleotides, the CDR3 is TGTGCCAGCAGTGTCTCGGACAGGCGCTACGAGCAGTACTTC. This translates into CASSVSDRRYEQYF.

This chain links TRBV18 with TRBJ2-7, with D tentatively TRBD1 (6 bases). V was cut by 4 bases and J by 1 base, with 8 bases left in between. This CDR3 is built from 13 residues. The germline V gene has CDR1 KGHSH and CDR2 LQKENI. The CDR3 loop reads CASSLTGSYEQYF. The CDR3 DNA sequence: TGTGCCAGCTCACTTACAGGGTCCTACGAGCAGTACTTC.

This clone has only a few counts. This chain connects TRBV14 to TRBJ1-1; 7 bases align to TRBD1. Germline CDR1 is SGHDN and CDR2 is FVKESK. The V and J ends lost 4 bases and 1 base, in that order; junction bases with no gene match: 3. This CDR3 has 14 amino acids. CDR3 nucleotide sequence: TGTGCCAGCAGCCGACAGGGTTGGAACACTGAAGCTTTCTTT. It is translated as CASSRQGWNTEAFF.

V is TRBV7-3 and J is TRBJ2-7; D unresolved. The CDR3 loop spans 13 amino acids. Deletions cut 5 bases from V and 1 base from J, with 9 bases between. Germline CDR1 SGHTA, CDR2 FQGTGA. This CDR3 reads CASSVSESYEQYF. CDR3 nucleotide sequence: TGTGCCAGCAGCGTTTCAGAATCCTACGAGCAGTACTTC.

This chain links TRBV18 with TRBJ2-1; D is undetermined. The V end was cut by 3 bases, the J end by 8 bases, with 11 bases between. The CDR3 totals 13 residues. Germline CDR1 reads KGHSH; CDR2 reads LQKENI. CDR3 DNA: TGTGCCAGCTCACCCCCCTCGACTGATGAGCAGTTCTTC. This sequence encodes CASSPPSTDEQFF.